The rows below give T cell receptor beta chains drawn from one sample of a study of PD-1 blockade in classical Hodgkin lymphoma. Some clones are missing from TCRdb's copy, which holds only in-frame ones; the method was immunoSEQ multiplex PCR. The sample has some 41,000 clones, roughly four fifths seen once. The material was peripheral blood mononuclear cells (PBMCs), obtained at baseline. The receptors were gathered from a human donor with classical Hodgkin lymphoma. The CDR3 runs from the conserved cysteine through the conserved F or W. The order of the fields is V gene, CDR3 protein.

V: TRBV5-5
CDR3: CASSFGTGGYEQYF

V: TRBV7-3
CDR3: CASSSGVGGEAFF

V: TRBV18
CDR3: CASSRTGDPYNEQFF

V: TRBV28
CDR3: CASSSDKGGRTEAFF

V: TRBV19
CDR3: CASSIGTPRRETQYF

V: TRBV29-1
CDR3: CSVDLLAGGIYEQYF

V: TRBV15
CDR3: CATSSGLTNEQFF

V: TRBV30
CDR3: CACGRRGNTIYF

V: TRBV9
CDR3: CASSVGGGQGVHEQYF

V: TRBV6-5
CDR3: CASSYKGKYSPLHF

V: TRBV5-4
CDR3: CASSLGGHNEQFF

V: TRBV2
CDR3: CASSEQSSGNTIYF

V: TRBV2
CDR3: CASSGVREQYF

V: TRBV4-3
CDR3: CASSQAPELAQFF

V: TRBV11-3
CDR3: CASSFRGVETQYF

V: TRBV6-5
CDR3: CASSFRQNSPLHF

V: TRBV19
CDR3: CASRDRTNTGELFF

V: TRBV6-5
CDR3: CASSYRSTGNQPQHF

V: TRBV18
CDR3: CASSGQGGGDTEAFF